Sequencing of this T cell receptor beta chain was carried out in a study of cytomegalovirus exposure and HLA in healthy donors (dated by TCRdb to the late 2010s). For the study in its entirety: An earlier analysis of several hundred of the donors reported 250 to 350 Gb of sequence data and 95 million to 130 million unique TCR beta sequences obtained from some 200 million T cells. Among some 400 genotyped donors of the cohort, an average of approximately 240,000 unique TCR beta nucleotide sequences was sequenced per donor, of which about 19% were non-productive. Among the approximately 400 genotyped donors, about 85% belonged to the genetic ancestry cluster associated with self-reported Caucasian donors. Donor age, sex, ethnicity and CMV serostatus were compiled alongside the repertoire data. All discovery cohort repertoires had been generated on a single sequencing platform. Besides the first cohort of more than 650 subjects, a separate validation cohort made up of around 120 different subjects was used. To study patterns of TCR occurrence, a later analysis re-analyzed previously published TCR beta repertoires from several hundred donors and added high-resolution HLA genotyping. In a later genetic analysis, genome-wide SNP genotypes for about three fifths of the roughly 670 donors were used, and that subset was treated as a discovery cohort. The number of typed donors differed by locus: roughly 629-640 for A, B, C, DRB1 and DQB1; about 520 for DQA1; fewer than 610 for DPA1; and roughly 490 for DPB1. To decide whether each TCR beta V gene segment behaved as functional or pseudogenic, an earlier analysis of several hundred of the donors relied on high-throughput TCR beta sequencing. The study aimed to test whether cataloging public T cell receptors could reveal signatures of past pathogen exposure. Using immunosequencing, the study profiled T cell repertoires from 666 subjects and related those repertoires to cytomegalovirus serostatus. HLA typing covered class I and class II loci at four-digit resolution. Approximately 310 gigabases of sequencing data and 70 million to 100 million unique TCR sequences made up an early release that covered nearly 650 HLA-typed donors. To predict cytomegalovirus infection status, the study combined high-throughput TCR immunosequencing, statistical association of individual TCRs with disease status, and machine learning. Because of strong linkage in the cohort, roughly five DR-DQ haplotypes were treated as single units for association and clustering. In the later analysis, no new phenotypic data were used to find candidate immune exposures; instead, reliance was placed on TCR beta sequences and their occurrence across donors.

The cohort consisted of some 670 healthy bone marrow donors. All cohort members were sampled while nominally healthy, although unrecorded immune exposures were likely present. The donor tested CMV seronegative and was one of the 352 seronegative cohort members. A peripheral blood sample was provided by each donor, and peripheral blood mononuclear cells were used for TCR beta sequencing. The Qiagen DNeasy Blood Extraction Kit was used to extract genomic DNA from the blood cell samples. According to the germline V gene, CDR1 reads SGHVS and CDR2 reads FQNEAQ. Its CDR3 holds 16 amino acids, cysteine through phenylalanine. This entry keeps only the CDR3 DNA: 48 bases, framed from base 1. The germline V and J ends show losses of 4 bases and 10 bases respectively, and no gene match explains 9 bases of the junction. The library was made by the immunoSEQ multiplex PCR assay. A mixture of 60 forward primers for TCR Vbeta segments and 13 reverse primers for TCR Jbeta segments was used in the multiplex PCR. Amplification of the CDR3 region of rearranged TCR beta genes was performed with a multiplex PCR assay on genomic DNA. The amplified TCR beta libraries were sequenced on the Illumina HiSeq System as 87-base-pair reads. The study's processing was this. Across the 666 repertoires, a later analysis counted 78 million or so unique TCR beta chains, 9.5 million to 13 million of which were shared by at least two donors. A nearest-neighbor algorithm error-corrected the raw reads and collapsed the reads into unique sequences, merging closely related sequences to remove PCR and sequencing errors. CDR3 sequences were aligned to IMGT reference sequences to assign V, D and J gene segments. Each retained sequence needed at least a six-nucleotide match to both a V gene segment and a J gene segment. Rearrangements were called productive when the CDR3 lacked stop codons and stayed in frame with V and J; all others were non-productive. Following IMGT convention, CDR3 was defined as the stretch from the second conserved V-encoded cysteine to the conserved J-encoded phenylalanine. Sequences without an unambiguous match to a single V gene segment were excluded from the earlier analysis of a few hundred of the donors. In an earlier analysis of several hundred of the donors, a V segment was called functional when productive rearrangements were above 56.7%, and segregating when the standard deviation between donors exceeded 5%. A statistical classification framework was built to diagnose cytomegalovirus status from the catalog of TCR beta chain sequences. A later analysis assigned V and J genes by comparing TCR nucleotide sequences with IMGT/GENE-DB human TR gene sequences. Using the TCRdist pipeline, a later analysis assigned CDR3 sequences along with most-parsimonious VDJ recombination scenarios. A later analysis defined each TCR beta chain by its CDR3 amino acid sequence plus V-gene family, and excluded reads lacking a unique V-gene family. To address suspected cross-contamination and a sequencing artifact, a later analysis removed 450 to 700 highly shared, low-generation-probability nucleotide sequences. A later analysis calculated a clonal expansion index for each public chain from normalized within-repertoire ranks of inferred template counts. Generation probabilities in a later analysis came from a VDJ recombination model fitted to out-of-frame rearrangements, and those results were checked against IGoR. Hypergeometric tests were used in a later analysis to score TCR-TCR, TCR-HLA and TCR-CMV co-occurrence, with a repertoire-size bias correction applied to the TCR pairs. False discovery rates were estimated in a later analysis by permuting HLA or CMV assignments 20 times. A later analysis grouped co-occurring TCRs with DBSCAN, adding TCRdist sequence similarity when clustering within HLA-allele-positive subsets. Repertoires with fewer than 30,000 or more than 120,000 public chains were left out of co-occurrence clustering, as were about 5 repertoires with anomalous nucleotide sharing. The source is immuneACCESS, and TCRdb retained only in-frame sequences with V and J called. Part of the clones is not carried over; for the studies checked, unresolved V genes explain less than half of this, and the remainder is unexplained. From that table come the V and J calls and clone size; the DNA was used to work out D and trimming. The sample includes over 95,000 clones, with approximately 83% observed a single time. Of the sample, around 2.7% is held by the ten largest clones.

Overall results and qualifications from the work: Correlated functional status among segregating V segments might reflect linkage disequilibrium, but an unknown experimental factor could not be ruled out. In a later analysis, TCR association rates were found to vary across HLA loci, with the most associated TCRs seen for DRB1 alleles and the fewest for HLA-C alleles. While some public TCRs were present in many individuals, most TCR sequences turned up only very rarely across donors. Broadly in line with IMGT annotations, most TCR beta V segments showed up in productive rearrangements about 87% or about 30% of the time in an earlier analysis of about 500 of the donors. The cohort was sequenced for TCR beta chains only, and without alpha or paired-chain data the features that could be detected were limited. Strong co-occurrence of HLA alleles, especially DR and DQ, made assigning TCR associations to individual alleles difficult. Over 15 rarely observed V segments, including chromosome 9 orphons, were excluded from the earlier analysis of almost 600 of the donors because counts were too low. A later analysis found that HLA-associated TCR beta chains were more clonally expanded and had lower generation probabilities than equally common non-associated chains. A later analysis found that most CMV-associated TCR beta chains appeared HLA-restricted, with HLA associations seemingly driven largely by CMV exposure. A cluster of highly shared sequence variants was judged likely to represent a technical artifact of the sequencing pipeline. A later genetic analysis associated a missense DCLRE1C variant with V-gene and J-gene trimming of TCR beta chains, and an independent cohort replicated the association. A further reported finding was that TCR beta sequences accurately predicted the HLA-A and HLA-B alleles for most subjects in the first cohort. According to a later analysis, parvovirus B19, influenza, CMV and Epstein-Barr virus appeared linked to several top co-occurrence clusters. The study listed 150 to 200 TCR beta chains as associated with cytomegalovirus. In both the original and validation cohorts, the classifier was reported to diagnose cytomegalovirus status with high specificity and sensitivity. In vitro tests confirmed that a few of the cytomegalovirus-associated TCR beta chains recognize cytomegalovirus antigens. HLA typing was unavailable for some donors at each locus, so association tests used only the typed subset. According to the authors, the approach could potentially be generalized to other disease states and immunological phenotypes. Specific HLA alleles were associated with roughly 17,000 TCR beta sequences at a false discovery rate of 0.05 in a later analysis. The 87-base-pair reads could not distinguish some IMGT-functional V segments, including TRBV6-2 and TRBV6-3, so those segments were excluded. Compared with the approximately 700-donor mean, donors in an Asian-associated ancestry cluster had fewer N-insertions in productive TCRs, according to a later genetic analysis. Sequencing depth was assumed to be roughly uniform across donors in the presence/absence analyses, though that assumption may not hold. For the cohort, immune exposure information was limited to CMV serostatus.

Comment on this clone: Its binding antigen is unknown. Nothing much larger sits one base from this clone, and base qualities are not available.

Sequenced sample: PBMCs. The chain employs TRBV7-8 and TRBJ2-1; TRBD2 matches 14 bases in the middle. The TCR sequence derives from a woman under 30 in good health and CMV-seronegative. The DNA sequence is TGTGCCAGCAGCTCCTCCGGGACTAGCGGGAGACGGGAGCAGTTCTTC. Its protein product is CASSSSGTSGRREQFF.